The rows below give T cell receptor beta chains drawn from one sample of a study of blood T cell repertoires in COVID-19. The repertoire was sequenced with immunoSEQ multiplex PCR; TCRdb's copy has only in-frame clones and lacks some. The sample carries 95,000 to 150,000 clones, around nine tenths recorded once. The sample consisted of peripheral blood. The receptors here all came from a woman aged 50 to 60 with active or convalescent COVID-19. Both conserved end residues are part of each CDR3. D genes are given only for firm matches. The size field is filled for only some rows; it gives once, few, many or a size class.

j_gene: TRBJ1-6; v_gene: TRBV4-3; abundance: few; len: 14; d_gene: -; CDR3nt: TGCGCCAGCAGCCAAGGGGTCGGGGGTTCACCCCTCCACTTT; CDR3aa: CASSQGVGGSPLHF
j_gene: TRBJ2-2; v_gene: TRBV2; abundance: -; len: 13; d_gene: -; CDR3nt: TGTGCCAGCAGTCCTTCGAGGTCCGGGGAGCTGTTTTTT; CDR3aa: CASSPSRSGELFF
j_gene: TRBJ2-7; v_gene: TRBV4-2; abundance: few; len: 15; d_gene: TRBD2; CDR3nt: TGTGCCAGCAGCCAGGGGACTAGCGGAACCTACGAGCAGTACTTC; CDR3aa: CASSQGTSGTYEQYF
j_gene: TRBJ2-1; v_gene: TRBV2; abundance: -; len: 16; d_gene: TRBD2; CDR3nt: TGTGCCAGCAGAGAGACTAGCGGGTTCTCCTACAATGAGCAGTTCTTC; CDR3aa: CASRETSGFSYNEQFF
j_gene: TRBJ2-3; v_gene: TRBV2; abundance: -; len: 15; d_gene: TRBD2; CDR3nt: TGTGCCAGCCGCATAGCGGGAGGGGGAAGAGATACGCAGTATTTT; CDR3aa: CASRIAGGGRDTQYF
j_gene: TRBJ2-5; v_gene: TRBV4-1; abundance: -; len: 12; d_gene: -; CDR3nt: TGCGCCAGCAGCCAAGATGAAACTAGCACGTACTTC; CDR3aa: CASSQDETSTYF
j_gene: TRBJ2-7; v_gene: TRBV10-1; abundance: -; len: 14; d_gene: -; CDR3nt: TGCGCCAGCAGTGAGTCGGGGCAGGGGTACGAGCAGTACTTC; CDR3aa: CASSESGQGYEQYF
j_gene: TRBJ1-5; v_gene: TRBV15; abundance: -; len: 14; d_gene: TRBD1; CDR3nt: TGTGCCACCAGCAGGGGACAGGGGGATCAGCCCCAGCATTTT; CDR3aa: CATSRGQGDQPQHF
j_gene: TRBJ1-2; v_gene: TRBV11-2; abundance: -; len: 14; d_gene: -; CDR3nt: TGTGCCAGCAGCTTAGGGACAGAAAACTATGGCTACACCTTC; CDR3aa: CASSLGTENYGYTF
j_gene: TRBJ1-1; v_gene: TRBV14; abundance: once; len: 16; d_gene: TRBD1; CDR3nt: TGTGCCAGCAGCCGACCTCTGACAGGGGAAGGGACTGAAGCTTTCTTT; CDR3aa: CASSRPLTGEGTEAFF
j_gene: TRBJ2-2; v_gene: TRBV28; abundance: -; len: 15; d_gene: TRBD2; CDR3nt: TGTGCCAGCAGTGAGACTAGCGGGATGACCGGGGAGCTGTTTTTT; CDR3aa: CASSETSGMTGELFF
j_gene: TRBJ2-7; v_gene: TRBV10-3; abundance: -; len: 16; d_gene: TRBD1; CDR3nt: TGTGCCATCAGTAGACGGACAGGGGGTATCGCGAACGAGCAGTACTTC; CDR3aa: CAISRRTGGIANEQYF
j_gene: TRBJ2-1; v_gene: TRBV5-1; abundance: once; len: 13; d_gene: TRBD2; CDR3nt: TGCGCCAGCAGCCGGGCGGGAGGATCTGAGCAGTTCTTC; CDR3aa: CASSRAGGSEQFF
j_gene: TRBJ2-1; v_gene: TRBV21-1; abundance: -; len: 17; d_gene: -; CDR3nt: TGTGCCAGCAGCAAAGCTGCGGGAGTTATTTACTACAATGAGCAGTTCTTC; CDR3aa: CASSKAAGVIYYNEQFF